These 13 T cell receptor beta chains were sequenced from one sample in a study of shared clonotypes between healthy human individuals. Sequencing was performed with immunoSEQ multiplex PCR; in TCRdb, only in-frame clones are kept and a portion is missing. The sample records roughly 2.6 million clones, roughly nine tenths being singletons. Material: naive CD4+ T cells sorted from blood. Subset: CD45RA+ positively selected. These receptor sequences come from a young man in good health.

The CDR3 coding sequence is TGTGCCAGCAGTTTACCGGGACTAGCGGGAGGGGGGTACAATGAGCAGTTCTTC. It is translated as CASSLPGLAGGGYNEQFF. The chain has TRBV5-4 and TRBJ2-1; 16 bases agree with TRBD2. CDR3 length: 18 amino acids. Germline V gives CDR1 SGHNT, CDR2 YYREEE (reference sequence). Trimming cost V 5 bases and J 4 bases; bases outside gene matches: 9. Full variable domain (remainder filled in from reference TRBV5-4 and TRBJ2-1): ETGVTQSPTHLIKTRGQQVTLRCSSQSGHNTVSWYQQALGQGPQFIFQYYREEENGRGNFPPRFSGLQFPNYSSELNVNALELDDSALYLCASSLPGLAGGGYNEQFFGPGTRLTVL.

A remark on this clone: An end of the junction does not agree with germline; a read error may underlie this. The V call is TRBV11-2, the J call TRBJ2-7; D remains unclear. Germline-derived CDR1 and CDR2 are SGHAT and FQNNGV. The CDR3 runs 13 residues. CDR3 nucleotides: TGTGCCAGCAGCTTAGACCGCGGCGGTGCGGCTTCCTTC. Its translation is CASSLDRGGAASF.

The chain uses TRBV6-1 and TRBJ2-5; TRBD2 might be the D (6 bases). CDR3 size: 16 residues. The V gene's germline CDR1 is MNHNS and CDR2 SASEGT. V lost 2 bases to trimming and J lost 4 bases, with 17 bases between them. This CDR3 is CASSEWGPGERETQYF. DNA of the CDR3: TGTGCCAGCAGTGAATGGGGCCCGGGAGAGCGAGAGACCCAGTACTTC.

The chain couples TRBV9 to TRBJ2-3; TRBD2 aligns across 9 bases. Germline CDR1 reads SGDLS; CDR2 reads YYNGEE. This CDR3 spans 16 amino acids. V lost 3 bases to trimming and J lost 4 bases; unmatched junction nucleotides: 9. CDR3 sequence (DNA): TGTGCCAGCAGCGCGGGGAATAGCGGGGGTTCAGATACGCAGTATTTT. Translated, it gives CASSAGNSGGSDTQYF.

The rearrangement uses TRBV6-1 and TRBJ2-7; 10 bases match TRBD1. Trimming took 6 bases from V and 4 from J; bases not matched to a gene: 3. This CDR3 contains 13 residues. Germline CDR1 reads MNHNS; CDR2 reads SASEGT. The CDR3 bases are TGTGCCAGCAGGGGGACAGGGGTGTACGAGCAGTACTTC. Translating gives CASRGTGVYEQYF.

As regards this clone: Other nucleotide sequences from this sample produce the same CDR3. The genes are TRBV10-3 and TRBJ2-3; 10 bases agree with TRBD2. The CDR3 sequence is 15 residues long. Germline values: CDR1 ENHRY, CDR2 SYGVKD. The ends lost 0 bases at V and 5 bases at J; junction bases unmatched: 2. The CDR3 sequence: CAISESSSGGDTQYF. The CDR3 bases are TGTGCCATCAGTGAGTCGTCTAGCGGGGGAGATACGCAGTATTTT.

On this clone: Other DNA sequences of this sample code for an identical CDR3. This chain joins TRBV7-2 and TRBJ2-7, with TRBD1 matching 8 bases. V dropped 5 bases and J dropped 4; count of bases not matched to a gene: 10. Germline V gene data show CDR1 as SGHTA and CDR2 as FQGNSA. This CDR3 is 15 amino acids long. CDR3: CASSEAGTGIYEQYF. As DNA, the CDR3 is TGTGCCAGCAGCGAGGCTGGGACAGGTATTTACGAGCAGTACTTC.

This sequence joins TRBV4-1 and TRBJ1-2, with 11 bases matching TRBD1. V shed 3 bases, J shed 8 bases, and the junction held 8 bases outside the gene matches. There are 15 residues in the CDR3. The V gene's germline CDR1 is MGHRA and CDR2 YSYEKL. CDR3 loop: CASSQIGQGARGYTF. The CDR3 region has the DNA TGCGCCAGCAGCCAGATAGGACAGGGGGCGAGGGGCTACACCTTC.

This chain uses TRBV11-2 with TRBJ2-7; TRBD2 is a possible D gene (5 bases). Per the germline V gene, CDR1 is SGHAT and CDR2 is FQNNGV. The CDR3 extends over 15 amino acids. Deletions cut 3 bases from V and 1 base from J, with 13 bases between. The DNA of the CDR3 is TGTGCCAGCAGCTTTGTTGCGACGGGATCCTACGAGCAGTACTTC. Amino acid sequence: CASSFVATGSYEQYF.

V and J are TRBV18 and TRBJ1-2; D unclear. V was trimmed by 2 bases and J by 0 bases, leaving 10 bases between them. Germline CDR1 KGHSH, CDR2 LQKENI. This CDR3 is built from 15 residues. CDR3 residues: CASSPFPEANYGYTF. The CDR3 nucleotides are TGTGCCAGCTCACCATTTCCGGAAGCTAACTATGGCTACACCTTC.

V usage is TRBV5-1 and J usage is TRBJ1-2; 7 bases map to TRBD1. Germline lookup yields CDR1 SGHRS and CDR2 YFSETQ. V shed 1 base, J shed 8 bases, and the junction held 5 bases outside the gene matches. This CDR3 has 13 residues. The CDR3 here is CASSLLQGEGYTF. CDR3 in DNA: TGCGCCAGCAGCTTGTTGCAGGGGGAGGGCTACACCTTC.

The chain uses TRBV7-2 and TRBJ2-3, with 8 bases matching TRBD2. V lost 6 bases, J lost 8 bases, and 10 bases stayed unmatched. Germline V gene lookup returns CDR1 SGHTA and CDR2 FQGNSA. The CDR3 extends over 14 amino acids. The DNA for the CDR3 is TGTGCCAGCAGTGGTCTAGCGGGTGTAAGTACGCAGTATTTT. Encoded protein: CASSGLAGVSTQYF.

This rearrangement joins TRBV6-6 to TRBJ1-4; D unclear. Germline V gene data show CDR1 as MNHNY and CDR2 as SVGAGI (reference sequence). The CDR3 runs to 11 residues. Trimming stripped 10 bases from V and 6 bases from J, with 9 bases between. CDR3 loop: CATQAYEKLFF. Written as DNA, the CDR3 is TGTGCCACCCAGGCTTATGAAAAACTGTTTTTT.